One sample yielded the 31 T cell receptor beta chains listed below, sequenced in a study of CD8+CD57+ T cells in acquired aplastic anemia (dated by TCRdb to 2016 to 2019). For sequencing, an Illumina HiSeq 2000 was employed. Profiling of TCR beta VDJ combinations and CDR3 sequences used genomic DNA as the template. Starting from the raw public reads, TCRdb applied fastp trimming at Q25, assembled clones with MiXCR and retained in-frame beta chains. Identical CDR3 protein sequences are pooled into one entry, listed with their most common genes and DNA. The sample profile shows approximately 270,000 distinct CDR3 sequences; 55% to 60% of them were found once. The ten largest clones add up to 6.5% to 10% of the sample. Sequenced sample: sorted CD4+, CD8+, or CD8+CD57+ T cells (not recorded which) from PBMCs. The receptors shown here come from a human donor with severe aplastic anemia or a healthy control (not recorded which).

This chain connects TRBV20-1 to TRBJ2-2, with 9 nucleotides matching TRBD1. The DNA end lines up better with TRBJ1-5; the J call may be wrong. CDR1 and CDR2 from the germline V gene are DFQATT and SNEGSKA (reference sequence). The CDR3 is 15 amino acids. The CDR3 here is CSASYGQGQNQPQHF. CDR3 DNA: TGCAGTGCTAGTTACGGACAGGGGCAAAATCAGCCCCAGCATTTT.

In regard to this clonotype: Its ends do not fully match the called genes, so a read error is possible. In nucleotides, the CDR3 is TGTGCCTGCAGTGAGGTGGGACTGGAAGCTTTCTTT. It encodes CACSEVGLEAFF. The rearrangement uses TRBV2 and TRBJ1-1, with D perhaps matching TRBD1 (5 bases). This CDR3 has 12 amino acids. Per germline, CDR1 SNHLY and CDR2 FYNNEI.

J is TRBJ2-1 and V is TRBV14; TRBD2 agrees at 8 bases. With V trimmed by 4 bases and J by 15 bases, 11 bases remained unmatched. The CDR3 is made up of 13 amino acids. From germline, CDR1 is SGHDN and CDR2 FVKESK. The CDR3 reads CASSPGLGRTLFF. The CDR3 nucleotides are TGTGCCAGCAGCCCGGGACTAGGGAGGACTCTGTTCTTC.

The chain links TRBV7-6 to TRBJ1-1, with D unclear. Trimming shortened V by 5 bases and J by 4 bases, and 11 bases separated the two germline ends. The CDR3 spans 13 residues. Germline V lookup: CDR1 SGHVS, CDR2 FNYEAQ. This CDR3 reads CASSDVLGTEAFF. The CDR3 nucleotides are TGTGCCAGCAGCGACGTTCTCGGCACTGAAGCTTTCTTT. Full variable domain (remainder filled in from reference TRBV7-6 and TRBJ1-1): GAGVSQSPRYKVTKRGQDVALRCDPISGHVSLYWYRQALGQGPEFLTYFNYEAQQDKSGLPNDRFSAERPEGSISTLTIQRTEQRDSAMYRCASSDVLGTEAFFGQGTRLTVV.

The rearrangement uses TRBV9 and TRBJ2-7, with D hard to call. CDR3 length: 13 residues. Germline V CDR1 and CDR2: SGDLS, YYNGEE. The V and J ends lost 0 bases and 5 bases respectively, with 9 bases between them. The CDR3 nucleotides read TGTGCCAGCAGCGTAGGGCAGTACCACGAGCAGTACTTC. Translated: CASSVGQYHEQYF.

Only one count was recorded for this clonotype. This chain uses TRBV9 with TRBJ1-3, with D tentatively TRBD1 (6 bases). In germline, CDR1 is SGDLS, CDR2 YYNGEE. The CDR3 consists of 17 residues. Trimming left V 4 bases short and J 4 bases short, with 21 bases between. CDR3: CASSHEGQPGGGNTIYF. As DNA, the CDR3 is TGTGCCAGCAGCCACGAAGGACAGCCAGGCGGGGGAAACACCATATATTTT.

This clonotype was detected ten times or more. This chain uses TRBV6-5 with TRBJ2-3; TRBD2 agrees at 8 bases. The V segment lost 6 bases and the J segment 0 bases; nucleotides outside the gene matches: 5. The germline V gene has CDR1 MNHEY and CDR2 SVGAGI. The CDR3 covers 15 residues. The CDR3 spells CASRVVAGSTDTQYF. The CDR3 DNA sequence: TGTGCCAGCAGGGTCGTAGCGGGGAGCACAGATACGCAGTATTTT.

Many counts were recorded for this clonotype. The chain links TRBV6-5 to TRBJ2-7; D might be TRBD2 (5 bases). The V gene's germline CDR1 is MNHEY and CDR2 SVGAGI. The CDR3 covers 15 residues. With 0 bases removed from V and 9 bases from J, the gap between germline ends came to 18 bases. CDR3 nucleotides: TGTGCCAGCAGTTACTCCCACCCGGCGGGCACCTCGCAGTACTTC. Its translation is CASSYSHPAGTSQYF.

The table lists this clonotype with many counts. This CDR3 is CASSEWRRKGGYTF. CDR3 DNA: TGTGCCAGCAGTGAATGGAGGCGGAAGGGTGGCTACACCTTC. This rearrangement joins TRBV25-1 to TRBJ1-2; D ambiguous. This CDR3 is 14 amino acids long. Germline V gene data show CDR1 as MGHDK and CDR2 as SYGVNS. V was trimmed by 1 base and J by 7 bases, leaving 13 bases between them.

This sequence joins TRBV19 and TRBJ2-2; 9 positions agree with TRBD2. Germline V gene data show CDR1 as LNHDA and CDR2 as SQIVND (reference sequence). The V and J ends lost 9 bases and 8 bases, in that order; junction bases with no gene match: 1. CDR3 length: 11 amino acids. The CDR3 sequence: CASSGGGELFF. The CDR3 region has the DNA TGTGCCAGCAGCGGGGGGGGGGAGCTGTTTTTT.

As DNA, the CDR3 is TGTGCCTCTTCAGCGGGGGGGCGTACCGGGGAGCTGTTTTTT. Protein: CASSAGGRTGELFF. The gene calls are TRBV24-1 and TRBJ2-2; 10 nucleotides line up with TRBD2. The germline V gene has CDR1 KGHDR and CDR2 SFDVKD. The CDR3 runs 14 residues. After removal of 12 bases from V and 5 bases from J, the junction contained 8 bases not matched to a gene.

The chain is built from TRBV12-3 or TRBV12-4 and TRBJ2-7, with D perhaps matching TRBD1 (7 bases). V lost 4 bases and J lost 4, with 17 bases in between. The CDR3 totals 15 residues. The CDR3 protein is CASSSHRGLLYEQYF. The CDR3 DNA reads TGTGCCAGCAGTTCCCACAGGGGACTGTTGTACGAGCAGTACTTC.

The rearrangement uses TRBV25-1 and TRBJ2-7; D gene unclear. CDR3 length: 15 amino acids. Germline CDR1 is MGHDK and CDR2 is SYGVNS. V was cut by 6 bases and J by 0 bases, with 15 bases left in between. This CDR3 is CASSQEPDSSYEQYF. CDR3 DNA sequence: TGTGCCAGCAGCCAAGAGCCTGATAGCTCCTACGAGCAGTACTTC.

Written as DNA, the CDR3 is TGTGCCAGCAGCCCCGGTAGGTACAATGAGCAGTTCTTC. Its protein is CASSPGRYNEQFF. The V and J genes are TRBV6-2 or TRBV6-3 and TRBJ2-1; unclear D gene. V lost 6 bases and J lost 4, with 10 bases in between. Per the germline V gene, CDR1 is MNHEY and CDR2 is SVGEGT. CDR3 size: 13 residues.

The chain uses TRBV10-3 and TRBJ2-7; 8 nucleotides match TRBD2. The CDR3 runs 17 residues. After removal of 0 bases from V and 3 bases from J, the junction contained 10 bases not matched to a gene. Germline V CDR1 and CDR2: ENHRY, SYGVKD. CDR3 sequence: CAISESFDGGVYYEQYF. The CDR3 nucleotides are TGTGCCATCAGTGAGTCTTTTGACGGGGGGGTTTACTACGAGCAGTACTTC.

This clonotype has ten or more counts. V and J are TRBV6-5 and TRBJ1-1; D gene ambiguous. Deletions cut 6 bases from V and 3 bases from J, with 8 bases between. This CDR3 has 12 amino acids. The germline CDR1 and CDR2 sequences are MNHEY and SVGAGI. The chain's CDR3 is CASSSEYTEAFF. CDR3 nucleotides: TGTGCCAGCAGCTCAGAATACACTGAAGCTTTCTTT.

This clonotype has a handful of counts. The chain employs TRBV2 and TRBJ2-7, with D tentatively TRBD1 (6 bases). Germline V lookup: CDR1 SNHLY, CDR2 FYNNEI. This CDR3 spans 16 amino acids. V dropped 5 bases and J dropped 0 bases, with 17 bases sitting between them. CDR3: CASSNTGLSSSYEQYF. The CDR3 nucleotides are TGTGCCAGCAGTAATACAGGGCTCTCGAGCTCCTACGAGCAGTACTTC.

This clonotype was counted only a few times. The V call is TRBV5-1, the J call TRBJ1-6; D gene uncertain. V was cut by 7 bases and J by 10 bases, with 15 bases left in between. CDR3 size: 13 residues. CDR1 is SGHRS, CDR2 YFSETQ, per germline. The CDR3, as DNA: TGCGCCAGCCGCCCGGAAGGGAGCTCACCCCTCCACTTT. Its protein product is CASRPEGSSPLHF.

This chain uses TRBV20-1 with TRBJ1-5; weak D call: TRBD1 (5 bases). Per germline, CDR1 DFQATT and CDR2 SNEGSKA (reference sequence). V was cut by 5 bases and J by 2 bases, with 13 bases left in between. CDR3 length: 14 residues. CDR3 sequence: CSAVRTGGNQPQHF. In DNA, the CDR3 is TGCAGTGCTGTCCGGACGGGGGGCAATCAGCCCCAGCATTTT.

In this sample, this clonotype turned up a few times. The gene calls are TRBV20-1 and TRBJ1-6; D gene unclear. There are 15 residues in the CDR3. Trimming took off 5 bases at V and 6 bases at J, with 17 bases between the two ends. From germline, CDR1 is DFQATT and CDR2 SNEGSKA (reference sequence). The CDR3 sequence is CSAAVWGAGNSPLHF. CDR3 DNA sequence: TGCAGTGCTGCCGTATGGGGTGCTGGTAATTCACCCCTCCACTTT.

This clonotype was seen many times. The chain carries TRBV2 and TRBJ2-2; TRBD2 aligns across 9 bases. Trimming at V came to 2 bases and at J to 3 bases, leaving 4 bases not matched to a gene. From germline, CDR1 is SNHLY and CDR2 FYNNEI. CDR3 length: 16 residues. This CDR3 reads CASSELAGTYTGELFF. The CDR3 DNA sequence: TGTGCCAGCAGTGAACTAGCGGGGACTTACACCGGGGAGCTGTTTTTT.

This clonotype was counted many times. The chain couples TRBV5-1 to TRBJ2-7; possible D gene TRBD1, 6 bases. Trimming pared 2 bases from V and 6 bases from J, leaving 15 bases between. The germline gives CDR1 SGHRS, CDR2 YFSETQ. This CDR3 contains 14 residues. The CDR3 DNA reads TGCGCCAGCAGCTTTCGGAACAGGGCAAGCGAGCAGTACTTC. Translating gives CASSFRNRASEQYF.

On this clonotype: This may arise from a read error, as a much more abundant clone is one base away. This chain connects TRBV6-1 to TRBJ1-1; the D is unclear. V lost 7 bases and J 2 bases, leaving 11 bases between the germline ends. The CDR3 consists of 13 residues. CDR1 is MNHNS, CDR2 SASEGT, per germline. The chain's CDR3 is CASIGTCNTEAFF. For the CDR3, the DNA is TGTGCCAGCATAGGAACCTGTAACACTGAAGCTTTCTTT.

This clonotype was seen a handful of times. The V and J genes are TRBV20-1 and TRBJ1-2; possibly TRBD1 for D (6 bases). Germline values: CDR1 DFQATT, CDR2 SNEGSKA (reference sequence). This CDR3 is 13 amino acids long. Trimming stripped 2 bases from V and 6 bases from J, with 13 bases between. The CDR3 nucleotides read TGCAGTGCTAGATCCTGGGACACCCATGGCTACACCTTC. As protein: CSARSWDTHGYTF.

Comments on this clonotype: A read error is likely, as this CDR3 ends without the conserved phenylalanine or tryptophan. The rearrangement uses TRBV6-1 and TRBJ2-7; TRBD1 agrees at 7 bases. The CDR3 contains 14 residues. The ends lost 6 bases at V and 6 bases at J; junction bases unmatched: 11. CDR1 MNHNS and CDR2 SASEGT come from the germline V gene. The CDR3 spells CASSFSGQIAEQYL. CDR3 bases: TGTGCCAGCAGCTTTTCGGGACAGATTGCCGAGCAGTACCTC.

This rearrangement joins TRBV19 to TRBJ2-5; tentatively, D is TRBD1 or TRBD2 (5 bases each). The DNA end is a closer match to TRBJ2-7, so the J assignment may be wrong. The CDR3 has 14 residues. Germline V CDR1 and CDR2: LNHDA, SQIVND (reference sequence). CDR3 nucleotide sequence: TGTGCCAGTAGTTTGTTCGAGGGGACCCACGAGCAGTACTTC. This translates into CASSLFEGTHEQYF.

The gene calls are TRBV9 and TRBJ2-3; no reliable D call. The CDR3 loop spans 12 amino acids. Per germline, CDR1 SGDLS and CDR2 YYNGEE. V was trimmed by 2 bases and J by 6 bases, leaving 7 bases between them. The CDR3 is CASSVSVDTQYF. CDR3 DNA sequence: TGTGCCAGCAGCGTTTCCGTGGATACGCAGTATTTT.

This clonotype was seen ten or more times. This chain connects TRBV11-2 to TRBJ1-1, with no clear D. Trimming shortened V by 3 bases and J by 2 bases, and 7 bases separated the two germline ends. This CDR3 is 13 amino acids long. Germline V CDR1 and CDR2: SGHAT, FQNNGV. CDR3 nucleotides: TGTGCCAGCAGCTTCTCTGACAACACTGAAGCTTTCTTT. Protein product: CASSFSDNTEAFF.

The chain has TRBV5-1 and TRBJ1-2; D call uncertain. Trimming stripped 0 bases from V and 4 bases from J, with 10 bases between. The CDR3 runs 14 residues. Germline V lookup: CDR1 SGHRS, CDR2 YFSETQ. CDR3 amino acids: CASSLGGLGYGYTF. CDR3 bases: TGCGCCAGCAGCTTGGGGGGTCTTGGCTATGGCTACACCTTC.

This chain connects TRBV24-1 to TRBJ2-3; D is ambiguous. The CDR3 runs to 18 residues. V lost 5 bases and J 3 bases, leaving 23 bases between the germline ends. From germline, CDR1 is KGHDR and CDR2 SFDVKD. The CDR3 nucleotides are TGTGCCACCAGTGCTTCGTCGAGAATGATAGTCGGAACAGATACGCAGTATTTT. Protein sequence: CATSASSRMIVGTDTQYF.

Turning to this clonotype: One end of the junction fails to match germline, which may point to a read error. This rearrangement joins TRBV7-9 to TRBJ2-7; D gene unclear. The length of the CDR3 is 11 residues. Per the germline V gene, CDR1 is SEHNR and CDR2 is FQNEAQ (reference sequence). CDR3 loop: CASSLSREQYF. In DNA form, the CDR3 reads TGTGCCAGTAGCTTAAGTCGCGAGCAGTACTTC.